This T cell receptor (beta chain) is from a study of shared clonotypes between healthy human individuals. Study observations and caveats: Clonotype sharing levels among donors were expected to vary with sequencing depth.

Germline V lookup: CDR1 MDHEN, CDR2 SYDVKM. Trimming cost V 7 bases and J 8 bases, with 20 bases left between them. This CDR3 is 14 amino acids long. Each cell subset's genomic DNA was divided evenly among several immunoSEQ plates. Method: immunoSEQ multiplex PCR; TCRdb's copy keeps in-frame clones and lacks some. This sample carries 75,000 to 100,000 clones, around 43% of them seen once, and the ten largest clones take approximately 16%. In the case of this clone: Its antigen remains unidentified.

This clonotype was sampled from a woman aged 40 to 50 in good health. Some clones in this sample may be carry-over from other donors' samples. The sequenced material came from PBMCs. The chain has TRBV28 and TRBJ1-2; no definite D call. In nucleotides, the CDR3 is TGTGCCAGCATCCCCCCATCGGGGTTTACCGGCTACACCTTC. Translation: CASIPPSGFTGYTF.